This is a list of T cell receptor beta chains from one sample in a study of blood T cell repertoires in COVID-19. The method was immunoSEQ multiplex PCR; TCRdb's version includes in-frame clones alone and lacks a portion of them. This table has about 130,000 clones, over 70% appearing once. The sequencing sample was made of peripheral blood. These receptors came from a woman aged 50 to 60 with acute or convalescent COVID-19. CDR3s include the opening cysteine and the closing phenylalanine or tryptophan. D genes are given only for firm matches. A row's size may be missing; if present it is once, few, many or a size class.

TRBV12-3/TRBV12-4	few	.	TRBJ1-2	CASSFAVRVGYTF	TGTGCCAGCAGTTTCGCGGTTCGGGTAGGCTACACCTTC
TRBV6-5	.	TRBD1	TRBJ2-5	CASSYPGQGAQTQYF	TGTGCCAGCAGTTACCCGGGACAGGGGGCACAGACCCAGTACTTC
TRBV6-4	.	TRBD2	TRBJ2-3	CASSPGLAGATDTQYF	TGTGCCAGCAGCCCCGGACTAGCGGGAGCCACAGATACGCAGTATTTT
TRBV11-2	.	.	TRBJ2-7	CASSFGTYSYEQYF	TGTGCCAGCAGTTTTGGGACATACTCCTACGAGCAGTACTTC
TRBV19	few	TRBD1	TRBJ1-4	CASSLQGAGNEKLFF	TGTGCCAGTAGCCTACAGGGGGCTGGGAATGAAAAACTGTTTTTT
TRBV28	.	.	TRBJ1-2	CASSRLDFRRGYGYTF	TGTGCCAGCAGCCGTTTGGATTTCCGCAGGGGCTATGGCTACACCTTC
TRBV5-6	.	.	TRBJ1-4	CASSWRRGGGNEKLFF	TGTGCCAGCAGCTGGCGGCGGGGGGGCGGTAATGAAAAACTGTTTTTT
TRBV2	.	TRBD2	TRBJ2-1	CASSGTSGSSYNEQFF	TGTGCCAGCAGCGGGACTAGCGGGAGTTCCTACAATGAGCAGTTCTTC
TRBV6-1	once	.	TRBJ2-7	CASSEGQVSSRQYF	TGTGCCAGCAGTGAAGGACAGGTTTCGTCTCGGCAGTACTTC
TRBV28	once	.	TRBJ1-5	CASRTLGRGNSNQPQHF	TGTGCCAGCAGGACTCTAGGAAGGGGAAATAGCAATCAGCCCCAGCATTTT
TRBV5-1	.	.	TRBJ1-1	CASSLGRADTEAFF	TGCGCCAGCAGCTTGGGCAGGGCGGACACTGAAGCTTTCTTT
TRBV10-3	.	.	TRBJ1-5	CAISSRGSNQPQHF	TGTGCCATCAGTTCCAGGGGTAGCAATCAGCCCCAGCATTTT
TRBV14	.	.	TRBJ1-4	CASSLTGLHYEKLFF	TGTGCCAGCAGCCTGACAGGACTCCACTATGAAAAACTGTTTTTT
TRBV2	.	.	TRBJ2-3	CAGQGSFTDTQYF	TGTGCGGGGCAGGGGAGCTTCACAGATACGCAGTATTTT
TRBV7-2	.	TRBD1	TRBJ1-2	CASSPRTGVNYGYTF	TGTGCCAGCAGCCCCCGGACAGGGGTTAACTATGGCTACACCTTC
TRBV7-9	.	TRBD1	TRBJ1-2	CASSLGSGTGNYGYTF	TGTGCCAGCAGCTTAGGCTCAGGGACAGGCAACTATGGCTACACCTTC
TRBV25-1	.	.	TRBJ1-1	CASSERVYGNTEAFF	TGTGCCAGCAGTGAAAGAGTCTACGGGAACACTGAAGCTTTCTTT
TRBV7-8	.	.	TRBJ1-2	CASSLDLQDNYGYTF	TGTGCCAGCAGCTTAGATCTCCAGGATAACTATGGCTACACCTTC
TRBV5-5	.	.	TRBJ2-3	CASSYRIGQPTDTQYF	TGTGCCAGCAGCTACAGAATCGGACAGCCCACAGATACGCAGTATTTT
TRBV19	.	TRBD1	TRBJ1-6	CASSATGGSSPLHF	TGTGCCAGTAGTGCCACAGGGGGGTCATCACCCCTCCACTTT
TRBV28	.	TRBD1	TRBJ1-1	CASSTWDSSLNTEAFF	TGTGCCAGCAGCACATGGGACAGTAGTTTGAACACTGAAGCTTTCTTT
TRBV7-8	.	TRBD1	TRBJ2-1	CASSIGTDNEQFF	TGTGCCAGCAGCATCGGGACAGACAATGAGCAGTTCTTC
TRBV9	.	.	TRBJ2-6	CASSVAGGTSGANVLTF	TGTGCCAGCAGCGTAGCGGGGGGCACCTCTGGGGCCAACGTCCTGACTTTC
TRBV7-3	.	.	TRBJ1-3	CASSAGLGNTIYF	TGTGCCAGCAGCGCAGGGCTCGGAAACACCATATATTTT
TRBV28	.	.	TRBJ1-2	CASSPTGHYGYTF	TGTGCCAGCAGCCCAACAGGGCACTATGGCTACACCTTC
TRBV7-9	few	.	TRBJ1-1	CASSRWGDTEAFF	TGTGCCAGCAGCCGTTGGGGGGACACTGAAGCTTTCTTT
TRBV6-1	.	TRBD1	TRBJ1-2	CASSEWTGVSYYGYTF	TGTGCCAGCAGTGAATGGACAGGGGTTAGCTACTATGGCTACACCTTC
TRBV4-1	once	.	TRBJ2-1	CASSQDPYNEQFF	TGCGCCAGCAGCCAAGACCCTTACAATGAGCAGTTCTTC
TRBV2	.	.	TRBJ2-3	CASKGTAGSTDTQYF	TGTGCCAGCAAGGGTACGGCGGGGAGCACAGATACGCAGTATTTT
TRBV28	.	.	TRBJ1-4	CASSFGTPKLFF	TGTGCCAGCAGTTTTGGGACTCCTAAACTGTTTTTT
TRBV30	few	TRBD1	TRBJ2-1	CAWSVVRTGSVIF	TGTGCCTGGAGTGTAGTAAGGACAGGATCGGTTATCTTC
TRBV6-5	once	TRBD2	TRBJ2-1	CASSTSGGGYNEQFF	TGTGCCAGCAGTACTAGCGGGGGGGGATACAATGAGCAGTTCTTC
TRBV11-2	.	TRBD1	TRBJ2-1	CASRTLGGRQYNEQFF	TGTGCCAGCCGAACCCTAGGGGGCAGGCAGTACAATGAGCAGTTCTTC
TRBV30	.	.	TRBJ1-6	CAWSVTGDSPLHF	TGTGCCTGGAGTGTGACAGGAGATTCACCCCTCCACTTT
TRBV11-3	few	.	TRBJ2-1	CASSPTGDEQFF	TGTGCCAGCAGCCCGACGGGGGATGAGCAGTTCTTC
TRBV5-4	.	TRBD2	TRBJ2-5	CASSFPSGGGETQYF	TGTGCCAGCAGCTTCCCTAGCGGGGGTGGGGAGACCCAGTACTTC
TRBV24-1	few	TRBD2	TRBJ2-3	CATSDLTSGRHTQYF	TGTGCCACCAGTGATTTGACTAGCGGGAGGCATACGCAGTATTTT
TRBV29-1	.	TRBD2	TRBJ2-6	CSVRGGSGANVLTF	TGCAGCGTTCGGGGGGGGTCTGGGGCCAACGTCCTGACTTTC
TRBV5-1	.	TRBD1	TRBJ1-2	CASSLEGALGYTF	TGCGCCAGCAGCTTGGAGGGGGCGCTTGGCTACACCTTC
TRBV15	.	TRBD2	TRBJ2-7	CATRGLAGSYEQYF	TGTGCCACCCGGGGACTAGCGGGGTCCTACGAGCAGTACTTC